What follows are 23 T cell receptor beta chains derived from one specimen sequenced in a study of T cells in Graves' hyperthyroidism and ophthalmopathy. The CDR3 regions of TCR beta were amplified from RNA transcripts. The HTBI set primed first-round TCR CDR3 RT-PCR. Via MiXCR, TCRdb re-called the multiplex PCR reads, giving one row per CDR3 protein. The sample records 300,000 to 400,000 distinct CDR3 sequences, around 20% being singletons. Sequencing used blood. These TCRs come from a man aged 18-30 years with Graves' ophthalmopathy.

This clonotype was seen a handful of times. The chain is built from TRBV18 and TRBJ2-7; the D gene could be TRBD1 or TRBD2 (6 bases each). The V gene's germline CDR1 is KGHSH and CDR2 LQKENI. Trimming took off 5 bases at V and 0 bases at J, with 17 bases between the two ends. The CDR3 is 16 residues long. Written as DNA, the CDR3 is TGTGCCAGCTCAGCCAGCACAGGGAGGAGCTCCTACGAGCAGTACTTC. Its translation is CASSASTGRSSYEQYF. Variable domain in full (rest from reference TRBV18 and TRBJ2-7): NAGVMQNPRHLVRRRGQEARLRCSPMKGHSHVYWYRQLPEEGLKFMVYLQKENIIDESGMPKERFSAEFPKEGPSILRIQQVVRGDSAAYFCASSASTGRSSYEQYFGPGTRLTVT.

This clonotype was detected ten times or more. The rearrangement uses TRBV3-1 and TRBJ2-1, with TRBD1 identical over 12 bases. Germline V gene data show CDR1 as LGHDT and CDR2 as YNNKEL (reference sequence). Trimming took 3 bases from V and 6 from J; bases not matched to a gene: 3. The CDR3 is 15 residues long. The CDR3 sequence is CASSHRDRGLNEQFF. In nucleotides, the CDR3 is TGTGCCAGCAGCCACCGGGACAGGGGGCTCAATGAGCAGTTCTTC.

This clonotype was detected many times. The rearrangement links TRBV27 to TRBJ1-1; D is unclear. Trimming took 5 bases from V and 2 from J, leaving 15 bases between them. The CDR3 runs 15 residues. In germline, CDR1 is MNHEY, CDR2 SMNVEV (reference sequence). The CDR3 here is CASSLSLDGNTEAFF. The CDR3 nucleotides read TGTGCCAGCAGTCTTAGCCTGGACGGAAACACTGAAGCTTTCTTT.

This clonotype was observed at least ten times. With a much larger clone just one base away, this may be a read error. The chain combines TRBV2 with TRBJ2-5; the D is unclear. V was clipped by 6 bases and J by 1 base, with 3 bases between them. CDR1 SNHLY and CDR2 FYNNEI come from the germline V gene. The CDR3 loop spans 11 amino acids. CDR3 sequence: CASRFQETQYF. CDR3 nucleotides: TGTGCCAGCAGATTCCAAGAGACCCAGTACTTC.

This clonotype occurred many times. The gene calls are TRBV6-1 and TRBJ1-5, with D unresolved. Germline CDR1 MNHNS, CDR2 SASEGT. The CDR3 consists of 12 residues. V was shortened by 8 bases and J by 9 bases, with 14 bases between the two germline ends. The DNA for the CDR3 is TGTGCCAGCGGGTCTCGGTTGATGCCCCAGCATTTT. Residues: CASGSRLMPQHF.

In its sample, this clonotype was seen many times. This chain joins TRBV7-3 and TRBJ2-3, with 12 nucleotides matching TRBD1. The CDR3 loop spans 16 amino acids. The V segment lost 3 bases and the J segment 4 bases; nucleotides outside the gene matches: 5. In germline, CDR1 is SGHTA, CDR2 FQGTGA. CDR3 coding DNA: TGTGCCAGCAGCTTTGGGACAGGGGGCTTCGCAGATACGCAGTATTTT. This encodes CASSFGTGGFADTQYF.

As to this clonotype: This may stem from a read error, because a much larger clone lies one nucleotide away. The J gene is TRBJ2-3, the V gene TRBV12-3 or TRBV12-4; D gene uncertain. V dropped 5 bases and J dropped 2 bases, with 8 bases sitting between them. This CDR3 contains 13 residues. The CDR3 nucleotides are TGTGCCAGCAGTGATTCCCTCACAGATACGCAGTATTTT. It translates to CASSDSLTDTQYF.

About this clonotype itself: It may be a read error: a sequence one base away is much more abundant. The CDR3 region is CASSPPRNRGDTQHF. In nucleotides, the CDR3 is TGCGCCAGCAGCCCTCCCCGGAACCGAGGGGATACGCAGCATTTT. This chain uses TRBV5-1 with TRBJ2-3; D may be TRBD1 (5 bases). The DNA end lines up better with TRBJ1-5; the J call may be wrong. CDR1 is SGHRS, CDR2 YFSETQ, per germline. This CDR3 spans 15 amino acids.

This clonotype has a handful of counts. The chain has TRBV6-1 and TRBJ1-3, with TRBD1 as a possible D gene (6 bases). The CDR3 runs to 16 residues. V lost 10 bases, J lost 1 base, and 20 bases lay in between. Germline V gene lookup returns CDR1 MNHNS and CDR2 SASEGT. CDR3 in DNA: TGTGCCACCTTTCAAAAGGGGGGACTTTCTGGAAACACCATATATTTT. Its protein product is CATFQKGGLSGNTIYF.

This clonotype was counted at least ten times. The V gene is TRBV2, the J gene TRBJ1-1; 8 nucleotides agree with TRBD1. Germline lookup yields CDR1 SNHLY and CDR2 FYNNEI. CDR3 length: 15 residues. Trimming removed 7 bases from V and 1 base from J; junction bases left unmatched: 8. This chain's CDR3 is CASIQETGANTEAFF. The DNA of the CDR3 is TGTGCCAGCATACAAGAGACAGGGGCGAACACTGAAGCTTTCTTT.

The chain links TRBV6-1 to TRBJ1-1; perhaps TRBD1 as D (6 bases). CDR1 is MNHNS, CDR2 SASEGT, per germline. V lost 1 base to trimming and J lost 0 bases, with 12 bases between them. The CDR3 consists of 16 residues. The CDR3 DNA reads TGTGCCAGCAGTGAAGTGAGTACAGGGATGAACACTGAAGCTTTCTTT. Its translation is CASSEVSTGMNTEAFF.

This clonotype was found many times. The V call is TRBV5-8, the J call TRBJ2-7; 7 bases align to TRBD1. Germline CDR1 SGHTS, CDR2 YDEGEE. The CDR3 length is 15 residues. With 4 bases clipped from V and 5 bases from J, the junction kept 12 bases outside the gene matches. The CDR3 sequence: CASSLVTVGGDEQYF. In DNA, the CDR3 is TGTGCCAGCAGCCTGGTTACTGTAGGGGGCGACGAGCAGTACTTC.

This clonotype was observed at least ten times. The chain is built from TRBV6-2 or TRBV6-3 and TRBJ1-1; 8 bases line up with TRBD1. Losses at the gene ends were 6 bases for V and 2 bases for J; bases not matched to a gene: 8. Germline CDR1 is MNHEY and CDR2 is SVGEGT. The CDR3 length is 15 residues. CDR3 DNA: TGTGCCAGCAGGGCAGGGGGCGTGCGTAACACTGAAGCTTTCTTT. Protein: CASRAGGVRNTEAFF.

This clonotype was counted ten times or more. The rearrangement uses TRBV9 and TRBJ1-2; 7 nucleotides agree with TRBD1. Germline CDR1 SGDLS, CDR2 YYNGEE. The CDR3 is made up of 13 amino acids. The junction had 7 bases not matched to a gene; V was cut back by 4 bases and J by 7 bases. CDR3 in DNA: TGTGCCAGCAGCCTCAGACAGGGCGGTGGCTACACCTTC. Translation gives CASSLRQGGGYTF. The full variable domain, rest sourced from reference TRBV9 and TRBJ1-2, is DSGVTQTPKHLITATGQRVTLRCSPRSGDLSVYWYQQSLDQGLQFLIQYYNGEERAKGNILERFSAQQFPDLHSELNLSSLELGDSALYFCASSLRQGGGYTFGSGTRLTVV.

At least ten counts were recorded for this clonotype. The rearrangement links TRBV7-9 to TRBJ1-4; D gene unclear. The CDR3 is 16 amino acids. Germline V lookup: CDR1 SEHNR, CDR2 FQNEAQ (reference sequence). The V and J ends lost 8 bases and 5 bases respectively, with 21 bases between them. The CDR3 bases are TGTGCCAGCGTCAAGGGAGCTACCAATACGAATGAAAAACTGTTTTTT. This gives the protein CASVKGATNTNEKLFF.

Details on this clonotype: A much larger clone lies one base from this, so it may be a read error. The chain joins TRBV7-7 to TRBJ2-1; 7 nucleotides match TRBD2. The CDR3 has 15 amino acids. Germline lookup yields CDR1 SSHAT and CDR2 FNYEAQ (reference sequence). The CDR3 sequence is CASSLGPRGDNEQFF. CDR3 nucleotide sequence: TGTGCTAGCAGCTTGGGTCCCCGGGGGGACAATGAGCAGTTCTTC.

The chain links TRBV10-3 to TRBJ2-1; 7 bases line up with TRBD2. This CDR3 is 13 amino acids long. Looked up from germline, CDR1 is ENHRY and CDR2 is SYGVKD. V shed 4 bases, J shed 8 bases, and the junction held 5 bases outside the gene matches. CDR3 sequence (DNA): TGTGCCATCAGTGTGACTAGCCGCGATGAGCAGTTCTTC. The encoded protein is CAISVTSRDEQFF.

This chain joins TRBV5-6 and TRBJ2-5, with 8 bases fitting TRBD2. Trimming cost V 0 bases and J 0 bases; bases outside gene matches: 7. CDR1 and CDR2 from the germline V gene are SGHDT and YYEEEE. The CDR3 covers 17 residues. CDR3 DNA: TGTGCCAGCAGCTTGGGGGTGGGCGGGGGGTACCAAGAGACCCAGTACTTC. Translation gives CASSLGVGGGYQETQYF.

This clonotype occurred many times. CDR3 amino acids: CASSGGKPYEQYF. CDR3 DNA: TGCGCCAGCAGTGGAGGGAAACCCTACGAGCAGTACTTC. The chain joins TRBV5-1 to TRBJ2-7; D may be TRBD2 (6 bases). Trimming cost V 5 bases and J 2 bases, with 11 bases left between them. The CDR3 sequence is 13 residues long. The germline gives CDR1 SGHRS, CDR2 YFSETQ.

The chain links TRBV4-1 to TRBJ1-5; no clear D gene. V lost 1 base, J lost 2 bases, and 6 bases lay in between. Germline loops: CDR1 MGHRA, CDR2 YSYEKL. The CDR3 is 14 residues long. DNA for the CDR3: TGCGCCAGCAGCCAAGCTACTGGCAATCAGCCCCAGCATTTT. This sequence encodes CASSQATGNQPQHF.

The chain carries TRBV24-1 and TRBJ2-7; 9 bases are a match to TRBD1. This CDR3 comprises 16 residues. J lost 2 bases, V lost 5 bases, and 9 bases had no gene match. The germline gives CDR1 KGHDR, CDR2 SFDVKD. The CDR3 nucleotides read TGTGCCACCAGTGTTCGGACAGGGGATGGTACCTACGAGCAGTACTTC. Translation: CATSVRTGDGTYEQYF.

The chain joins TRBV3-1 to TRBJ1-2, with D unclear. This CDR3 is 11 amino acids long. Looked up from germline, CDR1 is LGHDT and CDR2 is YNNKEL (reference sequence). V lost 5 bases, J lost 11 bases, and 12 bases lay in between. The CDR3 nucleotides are TGTGCCAGCAGCAGTCTCTATAGGTACACCTTC. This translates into CASSSLYRYTF.

The CDR3 region is CAISEGRPSAGYTF. CDR3 DNA: TGTGCCATCAGTGAGGGACGTCCCTCGGCGGGCTACACCTTC. This sequence joins TRBV10-3 and TRBJ1-2, with D unclear. This CDR3 region has 14 residues. Per the germline V gene, CDR1 is ENHRY and CDR2 is SYGVKD. V gave up 2 bases and J gave up 8 bases, with 15 bases separating them.